This paragraph covers one TCR beta chain sequence. TCRdb keeps only in-frame clones here, not all; method: immunoSEQ multiplex PCR. Among approximately 640,000 clones, roughly 88% were seen once, and the ten largest hold 34%. This sample stems from a study of shared clonotypes between healthy human individuals. About the study: Each donor contributed plates that comprised three CD4 naive, three CD4 memory, two CD8 naive and one CD8 memory.

V lost 7 bases and J 9 bases, leaving 24 bases between the germline ends. The CDR3 spans 15 residues. Germline-derived CDR1 and CDR2 are SQVTM and ANQGSEA. The chain combines TRBV29-1 with TRBJ2-2; unclear D gene. This clonotype was obtained from a man between 18 and 35 years old in good health. Some clones in this sample may be carry-over from other donors' samples. The material sequenced was memory CD8+ T cells from PBMCs. Subset of the sample: CD45RO+ cells pooled with CCR7-negative TemRA cells. The CDR3 DNA reads TGCAGCGCTGACACGTTGAAGGACGACGGTCGGGAGCTGTTTTTT. Encoded protein: CSADTLKDDGRELFF.